Following are 18 T cell receptor beta chains from one sample sequenced in a study of CD8 T cells in ankylosing spondylitis. TCRdb independently ran MiXCR on the 5' RACE reads; one entry per CDR3 protein. The repertoire includes roughly 35,000 distinct CDR3 sequences, about 10% of them detected once, and around 21% sits in the top ten. The material sequenced was synovial fluid, either unsorted or a sorted T cell fraction (not recorded which). These TCRs come from a male donor with ankylosing spondylitis.

This clonotype was found many times. This chain connects TRBV4-3 to TRBJ2-7; TRBD2 matches 9 bases. V shed 0 bases, J shed 5 bases, and the junction held 5 bases outside the gene matches. Per germline, CDR1 LGHNA and CDR2 YSLEER. The length of the CDR3 is 15 residues. The CDR3 region has the DNA TGCGCCAGCAGCCAAGATCTGCGACTAGCGGACGAGCAGTACTTC. This sequence encodes CASSQDLRLADEQYF.

This clonotype was counted ten times or more. The genes are TRBV20-1 and TRBJ2-5; TRBD2 matches at 16 bases. V lost 3 bases to trimming and J lost 4 bases; unmatched junction nucleotides: 8. Per germline, CDR1 DFQATT and CDR2 SNEGSKA (reference sequence). The CDR3 has 17 residues. As DNA, the CDR3 is TGCAGTGCTAGGGGGACTAGCGGGAGGGATGATACAGAGACCCAGTACTTC. Translation gives CSARGTSGRDDTETQYF.

This clonotype was observed at least ten times. This chain links TRBV14 with TRBJ2-5; D possibly corresponds to TRBD2 (5 bases). There are 14 residues in the CDR3. Germline assignment: CDR1 SGHDN and CDR2 FVKESK. Trimming removed 4 bases at V and 1 base at J, with 10 bases between. This chain's CDR3 is CASSLLSGQETQYF. The CDR3 coding sequence is TGTGCCAGCAGCCTGCTCAGCGGCCAAGAGACCCAGTACTTC.

V usage is TRBV27 and J usage is TRBJ2-7, with 10 positions matching TRBD1. Germline V CDR1 and CDR2: MNHEY, SMNVEV (reference sequence). This CDR3 spans 14 amino acids. J gave up 4 bases and V 4 bases, and 4 bases lay outside the gene matches. CDR3 coding DNA: TGTGCCAGCAGTTCCGGGACAGGGGATTACGAGCAGTACTTC. Translating gives CASSSGTGDYEQYF.

This clonotype was detected ten times or more. The V call is TRBV7-2, the J call TRBJ2-3; 7 bases are a match to TRBD2. Germline V CDR1 and CDR2: SGHTA, FQGNSA. The CDR3 runs to 15 residues. With 0 bases clipped from V and 5 bases from J, the junction kept 5 bases outside the gene matches. CDR3 bases: TGTGCCAGCAGCTTAGCGGGAGGGCGGGTAGATACGCAGTATTTT. Protein sequence: CASSLAGGRVDTQYF.

This clonotype came up a few times. The CDR3, as DNA: TGTGCCACCAGCAGCACGAGCGGGGCTAGGGAAAAACTGTTTTTT. Amino acid sequence: CATSSTSGAREKLFF. The genes are TRBV15 and TRBJ1-4, with D possibly being TRBD1 (5 bases). Germline V CDR1 and CDR2: LNHNV, YYDKDF (reference sequence). This CDR3 is built from 15 residues. V was pared by 3 bases and J by 8 bases, with 16 bases between.

The V and J genes are TRBV29-1 and TRBJ2-5; maybe TRBD2 (6 bases). With 2 bases removed from V and 5 bases from J, the gap between germline ends came to 9 bases. The CDR3 is 12 residues long. The germline V gene has CDR1 SQVTM and CDR2 ANQGSEA. Written as DNA, the CDR3 is TGCAGCGTTGAAACTAGCCGGGAGACCCAGTACTTC. This gives the protein CSVETSRETQYF.

This clonotype was picked up many times. The chain recombines TRBV20-1 with TRBJ2-1; D not resolved. V was trimmed by 6 bases and J by 10 bases, leaving 10 bases between them. This CDR3 spans 10 amino acids. Germline loops: CDR1 DFQATT, CDR2 SNEGSKA (reference sequence). CDR3 nucleotide sequence: TGCAGTGCACCTCGACCCGAGCAGTTCTTC. Protein sequence: CSAPRPEQFF.

This clonotype was observed a few times. The V call is TRBV11-2, the J call TRBJ2-7; D gene unclear. Germline assignment: CDR1 SGHAT and CDR2 FQNNGV. This CDR3 is 12 amino acids long. V was cut by 6 bases and J by 5 bases, with 11 bases left in between. The CDR3 sequence is CASRWWVHEQYF. CDR3 DNA sequence: TGTGCCAGCAGGTGGTGGGTCCACGAGCAGTACTTC.

This clonotype was seen ten or more times. The rearrangement links TRBV7-9 to TRBJ2-1; D is ambiguous. In germline, CDR1 is SEHNR, CDR2 FQNEAQ (reference sequence). The CDR3 runs 13 residues. V lost 1 base and J lost 6, with 7 bases in between. CDR3: CASSLGGFNEQFF. The CDR3 DNA follows: TGTGCCAGCAGCTTAGGAGGATTCAATGAGCAGTTCTTC.

This clonotype was seen only a few times. This rearrangement joins TRBV9 to TRBJ1-1, with D uncertain. V was trimmed by 4 bases and J by 4 bases, leaving 11 bases between them. This CDR3 spans 13 amino acids. Looked up from germline, CDR1 is SGDLS and CDR2 is YYNGEE. The CDR3 here is CASSPPSSTEAFF. In nucleotides, the CDR3 is TGTGCCAGCAGCCCACCCTCTAGCACTGAAGCTTTCTTT.

In its sample, this clonotype is medium-sized. The chain joins TRBV28 to TRBJ1-6, with D tentatively TRBD1 (5 bases). CDR1 and CDR2 (germline): MDHEN, SYDVKM. This CDR3 region has 15 residues. The germline V and J ends were trimmed by 3 bases and 5 bases, with 11 bases remaining between them. The CDR3 DNA reads as TGTGCCAGCAGTTTCCTAGGGGAAGATAATTCACCCCTCCACTTT. Translated, it gives CASSFLGEDNSPLHF.

This clonotype was counted between two and nine times. The DNA of the CDR3 is TGCAGTGCTAGAGATCTAGTCGACGAGACCCAGTACTTC. Its translation is CSARDLVDETQYF. The chain couples TRBV20-1 to TRBJ2-5; D is unresolved. Trimming took 0 bases from V and 5 from J, leaving 10 bases between them. The germline V gene has CDR1 DFQATT and CDR2 SNEGSKA (reference sequence). The CDR3 spans 13 residues.

This clonotype was detected only a few times. The rearrangement links TRBV5-1 to TRBJ1-5; no reliable D call. CDR1 and CDR2 (germline): SGHRS, YFSETQ. V was clipped by 0 bases and J by 6 bases, with 13 bases between them. The CDR3 has 15 amino acids. The CDR3 DNA follows: TGCGCCAGCAGCTTGGATCAGAATCGGGGTCAGCCCCAGCATTTT. This sequence encodes CASSLDQNRGQPQHF.

This clonotype has ten or more counts. V is TRBV9 and J is TRBJ2-2; D could derive from TRBD1 or TRBD2 (5 bases each). CDR3 length: 14 residues. CDR1 is SGDLS and CDR2 is YYNGEE in the germline V gene. Trimming took 7 bases from V and 0 from J, leaving 10 bases between them. This CDR3 is CASGGRTNTGELFF. CDR3 DNA sequence: TGTGCCAGCGGGGGACGGACGAACACCGGGGAGCTGTTTTTT.

A single count supports this clonotype. The V call is TRBV7-2, the J call TRBJ1-3; D not resolved. Germline V CDR1 and CDR2: SGHTA, FQGNSA. The CDR3 runs to 13 residues. V was pared by 5 bases and J by 2 bases, with 7 bases between. The CDR3 loop reads CASSPFAGNTIYF. In DNA form, the CDR3 reads TGTGCCAGCAGCCCCTTCGCTGGAAACACCATATATTTT. The full variable domain, in which reference TRBV7-2 and TRBJ1-3 provide the parts outside the CDR3, is GAGVSQSPSNKVTEKGKDVELRCDPISGHTALYWYRQSLGQGLEFLIYFQGNSAPDKSGLPSDRFSAERTGGSVSTLTIQRTQQEDSAVYLCASSPFAGNTIYFGEGSWLTVV.

This clonotype was observed at least ten times. The chain joins TRBV27 to TRBJ2-1, with TRBD1 matching over 10 bases. After removal of 3 bases from V and 4 bases from J, the junction contained 3 bases not matched to a gene. CDR1 MNHEY and CDR2 SMNVEV come from the germline V gene (reference sequence). The CDR3 loop spans 15 amino acids. Here the CDR3 reads CASSLSGQGYNEQFF. As DNA, the CDR3 is TGTGCCAGCAGTTTGTCGGGACAGGGGTACAATGAGCAGTTCTTC.

This clonotype was detected a few times. The chain combines TRBV6-5 with TRBJ2-2; maybe TRBD2 (7 bases). Germline V lookup: CDR1 MNHEY, CDR2 SVGAGI. Trimming left V 0 bases short and J 0 bases short, with 14 bases between. This CDR3 region has 18 residues. CDR3: CASSYSSVGGPNTGELFF. The CDR3 DNA sequence: TGTGCCAGCAGTTACTCCAGCGTCGGGGGGCCGAACACCGGGGAGCTGTTTTTT.